This T cell receptor beta chain stems from a study of early T cells in non-severe SARS-CoV-2 infection. For the study at large: Chains stayed unpaired after sequencing of bulk RNA from unsorted whole blood. Study conclusions and caveats: Matching with VDJdb favored anti-spike CD8 responses (missing private and CD4 specificities).

Individual cDNA molecules received unique molecular identifiers. TCRdb re-called the 5' RACE reads through MiXCR, storing one row per CDR3 protein. The sample contains 80,000 to 100,000 distinct CDR3 sequences, around an eighth of which appear only once. V was pared by 3 bases and J by 4 bases, with 5 bases between. CDR3 length: 11 amino acids. Looked up from germline, CDR1 is SQVTM and CDR2 is ANQGSEA. This clonotype turned up a few times. Antigen unknown. The chain is built from TRBV29-1 and TRBJ2-3; no reliable D call. The sequence derives from an adult who was a healthcare worker with PCR-confirmed SARS-CoV-2 infection or an uninfected control (not recorded which). Specimen: whole blood. This chain's CDR3 is CSVEGADTQYF. The CDR3 DNA reads TGCAGCGTTGAGGGTGCAGATACGCAGTATTTT.